A selection of T cell receptor beta chains follows, all from one sample in a study of cytomegalovirus exposure and HLA in healthy donors. The protocol was immunoSEQ multiplex PCR, while the TCRdb copy is restricted to in-frame clones and leaves out a portion. This sample yields over 120,000 clones, of which about 84% are seen a single time; 2% to 2.5% belongs to the top ten. Source material: PBMCs. Every receptor here comes from a woman younger than 35 in good health and CMV-seropositive. Both conserved end residues are part of each CDR3.

j_gene | v_gene | CDR3aa
TRBJ2-7 | TRBV9 | CASSVDAVSDYEQYF
TRBJ2-7 | TRBV5-4 | CASSLAPGQGSYEQYF
TRBJ1-2 | TRBV6-5 | CASSYSNIGSGFGYTF
TRBJ2-2 | TRBV12-5 | CASGLVTVGASGGRWSTGELFF
TRBJ1-2 | TRBV7-2 | CASSSTRDRDLYGYTF
TRBJ2-7 | TRBV6-5 | CASSSQGTEQYF
TRBJ1-4 | TRBV7-2 | CASSLSHMGEKLFF
TRBJ1-1 | TRBV5-1 | CASSWVQNRDGTEAFF
TRBJ2-5 | TRBV19 | CASTPTSGETQYF
TRBJ2-1 | TRBV2 | CASRERGQRNEQFF
TRBJ1-1 | TRBV21-1 | CASSKQDRLNTEAFF
TRBJ2-7 | TRBV12-5 | CASGLTTGGEQYF
TRBJ2-3 | TRBV6-6 | CASRPGTSEPDTQYF
TRBJ2-7 | TRBV2 | CASSARGFNEQYF
TRBJ2-7 | TRBV6-5 | CASSKTGVGLEQYF
TRBJ1-1 | TRBV6-4 | CASSLHSMNTEAFF
TRBJ1-1 | TRBV29-1 | CSVVRQGSTEAFF
TRBJ1-2 | TRBV7-9 | CASSPWGVPNYGYTF
TRBJ1-4 | TRBV5-1 | CASSFRVNEKLFF
TRBJ2-5 | TRBV28 | CASSIPWGGTETQYF
TRBJ2-7 | TRBV9 | CASSVGGVTYEQYF
TRBJ1-5 | TRBV6-5 | CASSLFTGQPQHF
TRBJ1-5 | TRBV19 | CASSTIQGWGNQPQHF
TRBJ2-2 | TRBV19 | CASSGRSSGGWTGELFF
TRBJ2-7 | TRBV7-8 | CASSLVALNGGEQYF
TRBJ2-5 | TRBV6-5 | CASSPGEAVQETQYF
TRBJ2-1 | TRBV29-1 | CSVCRSGGLGWPYNEQFF
TRBJ1-1 | TRBV28 | CASSAYRWNTEAFF
TRBJ2-1 | TRBV28 | CASSLQGTGGEQFF
TRBJ2-3 | TRBV2 | CASSAVAGGRGTQYF
TRBJ2-5 | TRBV5-1 | CASSLSGAETQYF
TRBJ2-7 | TRBV7-6 | CASSLEGGQGAYEQYF
TRBJ2-5 | TRBV27 | CASSLNRRETQYF
TRBJ2-5 | TRBV20-1 | CSAGGPETQYF
TRBJ1-2 | TRBV2 | CASSASGRALMGYTF
TRBJ2-3 | TRBV5-1 | CASSHRGGPTDTQYF
TRBJ2-3 | TRBV6-4 | CASSSTSGGTDTQYF
TRBJ2-3 | TRBV7-2 | CASSPWGAGGATDTQYF
TRBJ2-7 | TRBV28 | CASSFVLDEQYF
TRBJ2-7 | TRBV9 | CASSSPRTGGDYEQYF
TRBJ2-3 | TRBV15 | CATSTGTSGLTDTQYF